This T cell receptor (beta chain) emerged from a study of graft-versus-host responses after intestinal transplantation. Sequenced by immunoSEQ multiplex PCR; TCRdb stores in-frame clones only, minus some. The data contain about 71,000 clones, about 90% of them singletons. Germline V gives CDR1 SGDLS, CDR2 YYNGEE. Trimming took 3 bases from V and 7 from J; bases not matched to a gene: 17. The CDR3 is 20 amino acids. On this clone itself: Its antigen is undetermined.

This material consisted of unstimulated CD8+ T cells sorted from spleen or lymph node cells, taken before intestinal transplant. This sequence was found in a human donor who received an intestinal transplant. The chain joins TRBV9 to TRBJ2-1, with TRBD2 identical over 15 bases. CDR3 bases: TGTGCCAGCAGCGCCCGGCCCGGGACTAGCGGGGGGCCCCTAAAGAATGAGCAGTTCTTC. Residues: CASSARPGTSGGPLKNEQFF.